The clone carrying this T cell receptor beta chain has more than one count but fewer than ten. The CDR3 has 11 amino acids. Germline CDR1 and CDR2: MDHEN and SYDVKM. V dropped 4 bases and J dropped 14 bases, with 9 bases sitting between them. Authors' methods: The authors estimated nucleated cell counts from reference gene primer amplification. The repertoire was sequenced with immunoSEQ multiplex PCR; TCRdb's copy has only in-frame clones and lacks some. D and trimming were read from the DNA, whereas the V and J calls and clone size are those reported in that table. The sample includes some 99,000 clones, 85% to 90% of them seen just once. The data are from a study of blood T cell repertoires in COVID-19. Across the whole study: COVID-19 samples from acute and convalescent phases originated in the United States, Italy and Spain. PBMCs, B-cell-depleted T cells, or T cells were the source of the cDNA or gDNA that made up the material.

This clonotype was obtained from a human donor in a cohort sampled during active COVID-19. The chain has TRBV28 and TRBJ1-6, with D perhaps TRBD1 (5 bases). The sample consisted of peripheral blood. The CDR3 region has the DNA TGTGCCAGCAGTTGGGACTCGGCCCTCCACTTT. This codes for CASSWDSALHF. Drawing the rest from reference TRBV28 and TRBJ1-6, the complete variable domain is DVKVTQSSRYLVKRTGEKVFLECVQDMDHENMFWYRQDPGLGLRLIYFSYDVKMKEKGDIPEGYSVSREKKERFSLILESASTNQTSMYLCASSWDSALHFGNGTRLTVT.